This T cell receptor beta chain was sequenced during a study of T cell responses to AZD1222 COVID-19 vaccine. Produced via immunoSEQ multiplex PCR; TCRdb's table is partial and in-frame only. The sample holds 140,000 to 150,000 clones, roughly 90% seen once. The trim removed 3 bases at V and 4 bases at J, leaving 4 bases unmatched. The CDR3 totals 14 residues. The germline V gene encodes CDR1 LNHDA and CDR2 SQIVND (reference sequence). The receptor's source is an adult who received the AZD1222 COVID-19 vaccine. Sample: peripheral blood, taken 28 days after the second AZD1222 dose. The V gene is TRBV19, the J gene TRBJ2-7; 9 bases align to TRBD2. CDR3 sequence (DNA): TGTGCCAGTAGTATTCTAGCGGGACTGTACGAGCAGTACTTC. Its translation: CASSILAGLYEQYF.